The 25 T cell receptor beta chains presented below share a single source sample, sequenced in a study of OX40 agonist ivuxolimab in advanced cancers. TCRdb's table, derived via immunoSEQ multiplex PCR, lists solely in-frame clones and lacks some. The sample shows tens of thousands of clones, more than 75% of them seen only once. The starting material was CD4+ or CD8+ T cells sorted from blood, obtained in a trial of the OX40 agonist ivuxolimab. Receptor source: an adult with an advanced solid tumor such as melanoma, head and neck, liver or kidney cancer.

The chain joins TRBV5-4 to TRBJ2-1, with D uncertain. Germline values: CDR1 SGHNT, CDR2 YYREEE (reference sequence). The CDR3 contains 17 residues. Between the trimmed V and J ends, which lost 5 bases and 6 bases, there was a span of 24 bases. The CDR3 is CASSLDRAVYSGNEQFF. The CDR3 coding sequence is TGTGCCAGCAGTCTAGACCGGGCCGTTTACTCGGGCAATGAGCAGTTCTTC.

The chain couples TRBV9 to TRBJ1-2; D is perhaps TRBD1 (5 bases). V was trimmed by 3 bases and J by 8 bases, leaving 14 bases between them. The germline gives CDR1 SGDLS, CDR2 YYNGEE. The CDR3 runs 13 residues. The CDR3 region has the DNA TGTGCCAGCAGCGCGCAGGGTTTAGGGGGCTACACCTTC. Its protein product is CASSAQGLGGYTF. Complete variable domain (other parts from reference TRBV9 and TRBJ1-2): DSGVTQTPKHLITATGQRVTLRCSPRSGDLSVYWYQQSLDQGLQFLIQYYNGEERAKGNILERFSAQQFPDLHSELNLSSLELGDSALYFCASSAQGLGGYTFGSGTRLTVV.

This sequence joins TRBV11-2 and TRBJ1-2; 9 bases line up with TRBD1. V shed 0 bases and J 6 bases; nucleotides not matched to a gene: 5. Germline CDR1 is SGHAT and CDR2 is FQNNGV. This CDR3 region has 15 residues. The CDR3 loop is CASSLEPGTGHGYTF. In DNA form, the CDR3 reads TGTGCCAGCAGCTTAGAGCCCGGGACAGGGCATGGCTACACCTTC.

This chain uses TRBV15 with TRBJ2-7, with D unclear. The V end lost 4 bases, the J end lost 0 bases, and 13 bases lay between the germline ends. Germline V lookup: CDR1 LNHNV, CDR2 YYDKDF (reference sequence). The CDR3 runs 15 residues. The CDR3 DNA follows: TGTGCCACCAGCATCGCACACCGAAGCTCCTACGAGCAGTACTTC. Its translation: CATSIAHRSSYEQYF.

This clone was seen only a few times. The chain joins TRBV7-9 to TRBJ1-1; 7 positions match TRBD1. The CDR3 contains 13 residues. Germline values: CDR1 SEHNR, CDR2 FQNEAQ (reference sequence). J gave up 5 bases and V 4 bases, and 4 bases lay outside the gene matches. In DNA form, the CDR3 reads TGTGCCAGCAGCTCGACAGGGAAAACTGAAGCTTTCTTT. Residues: CASSSTGKTEAFF.

This chain uses TRBV10-2 with TRBJ2-4; 10 nucleotides align to TRBD1. After removal of 3 bases from V and 5 bases from J, the junction contained 4 bases not matched to a gene. Germline CDR1 reads WSHSY; CDR2 reads SAAADI. The CDR3 runs 15 residues. CDR3: CASSDAGTGENIQYF. In DNA form, the CDR3 reads TGCGCCAGCAGTGATGCCGGGACAGGGGAAAACATTCAGTACTTC.

This clone turned up a few times. The V gene is TRBV6-6, the J gene TRBJ2-7; 8 bases line up with TRBD1. Per the germline V gene, CDR1 is MNHNY and CDR2 is SVGAGI (reference sequence). This CDR3 has 12 amino acids. The V and J ends lost 6 bases and 3 bases, in that order; junction bases with no gene match: 1. The CDR3 nucleotides are TGTGCCAGCAGGGGACAGGACTACGAGCAGTACTTC. As protein: CASRGQDYEQYF.

This clone was detected once. V usage is TRBV7-2 and J usage is TRBJ2-3, with 9 bases fitting TRBD2. Germline V CDR1 and CDR2: SGHTA, FQGNSA. J lost 1 base, V lost 4 bases, and 6 bases had no gene match. The CDR3 loop spans 16 amino acids. The CDR3: CASSSSLAGGTDTQYF. CDR3 coding DNA: TGTGCCAGCAGCTCCTCCTTAGCGGGGGGCACAGATACGCAGTATTTT.

V and J are TRBV14 and TRBJ2-1; no definite D call. The CDR3 has 14 residues. The V end was cut by 0 bases, the J end by 6 bases, with 9 bases between. Germline values: CDR1 SGHDN, CDR2 FVKESK. The CDR3 bases are TGTGCCAGCAGCCAAGATCTACTATTCAATGAGCAGTTCTTC. Translating it yields CASSQDLLFNEQFF.

This sequence joins TRBV7-6 and TRBJ2-5; TRBD2 matches at 7 bases. Germline CDR1 reads SGHVS; CDR2 reads FNYEAQ. The ends lost 3 bases at V and 5 bases at J; junction bases unmatched: 18. This CDR3 has 18 residues. Here the CDR3 DNA reads TGTGCCAGCAGCTTGTCGTTGATGCGAGGGAAAGCGGGGGAGACCCAGTACTTC. Translation gives CASSLSLMRGKAGETQYF.

This clone was counted only a few times. The chain employs TRBV11-2 and TRBJ2-3, with 7 bases matching TRBD1. From germline, CDR1 is SGHAT and CDR2 FQNNGV. CDR3 length: 13 residues. Unmatched junction bases numbered 0, after V lost 5 bases and J lost 1 base. CDR3 bases: TGTGCCAGCAGCCAGGGGGGCACAGATACGCAGTATTTT. As protein: CASSQGGTDTQYF. The full variable domain, completed using reference TRBV11-2 and TRBJ2-3, is EAGVAQSPRYKIIEKRQSVAFWCNPISGHATLYWYQQILGQGPKLLIQFQNNGVVDDSQLPKDRFSAERLKGVDSTLKIQPAKLEDSAVYLCASSQGGTDTQYFGPGTRLTVL.

The V and J genes are TRBV7-2 and TRBJ2-4; 11 bases match TRBD1. The CDR3 consists of 15 residues. Looked up from germline, CDR1 is SGHTA and CDR2 is FQGNSA. V was clipped by 4 bases and J by 6 bases; unmatched bases: 5. The CDR3 nucleotides are TGTGCCAGCAGCTCCCGGACAGGGGGCGGAAACATTCAGTACTTC. Its translation is CASSSRTGGGNIQYF.

V and J are TRBV15 and TRBJ2-7; 8 bases match TRBD1. The CDR3 consists of 14 residues. J lost 5 bases, V lost 7 bases, and 10 bases had no gene match. From germline, CDR1 is LNHNV and CDR2 YYDKDF (reference sequence). The CDR3 sequence is CATMNYGQGDEQYF. The CDR3, as DNA: TGTGCCACCATGAACTATGGACAGGGAGACGAGCAGTACTTC.

This clone appeared once. The rearrangement joins TRBV6-6 to TRBJ2-1, with D tentatively TRBD2 (5 bases). V lost 0 bases and J lost 2, with 8 bases in between. The CDR3 consists of 15 residues. Germline CDR1 reads MNHNY; CDR2 reads SVGAGI (reference sequence). The CDR3 region has the DNA TGTGCCAGCAGTTACTCTGGTAGCGCCTACAATGAGCAGTTCTTC. Amino acids: CASSYSGSAYNEQFF.

There are a few counts of this clone. This chain uses TRBV5-6 with TRBJ2-2, with D perhaps matching TRBD2 (6 bases). The CDR3 extends over 15 amino acids. Germline CDR1 reads SGHDT; CDR2 reads YYEEEE. V was pared by 0 bases and J by 1 base, with 7 bases between. CDR3 sequence: CASSLAGLNTGELFF. CDR3 DNA: TGTGCCAGCAGCTTGGCGGGACTGAACACCGGGGAGCTGTTTTTT.

The chain uses TRBV18 and TRBJ2-7; TRBD2 agrees at 13 bases. Trimming took 3 bases from V and 6 from J; bases not matched to a gene: 11. The CDR3 length is 17 residues. The V gene's germline CDR1 is KGHSH and CDR2 LQKENI. The CDR3: CASSPWTSGTSGVEQYF. The CDR3 nucleotides are TGTGCCAGCTCACCGTGGACATCCGGGACTAGCGGGGTCGAGCAGTACTTC.

The chain has TRBV7-6 and TRBJ2-2, with TRBD1 matching over 9 bases. V lost 6 bases to trimming and J lost 4 bases; unmatched junction nucleotides: 6. The germline V gene encodes CDR1 SGHVS and CDR2 FNYEAQ. The CDR3 totals 15 residues. CDR3 bases: TGTGCCAGCAGTCAACAGGGGGCGAGCACCGGGGAGCTGTTTTTT. Protein: CASSQQGASTGELFF.

J is TRBJ2-5 and V is TRBV5-6, with TRBD2 matching 10 bases. After removal of 6 bases from V and 2 bases from J, the junction contained 13 bases not matched to a gene. The CDR3 runs 17 residues. Germline CDR1 reads SGHDT; CDR2 reads YYEEEE. CDR3 nucleotides: TGTGCCAGCACCTCAGGGGGTCTAGCGGGGGTTCAAGAGACCCAGTACTTC. As protein: CASTSGGLAGVQETQYF.

The chain uses TRBV7-2 and TRBJ1-1; D not certain. The CDR3 contains 14 residues. CDR1 and CDR2 from the germline V gene are SGHTA and FQGNSA. The V and J ends lost 0 bases and 0 bases respectively, with 5 bases between them. The CDR3 protein is CASSLAGLNTEAFF. CDR3 nucleotide sequence: TGTGCCAGCAGCTTAGCGGGCCTGAACACTGAAGCTTTCTTT.

The rearrangement links TRBV11-2 to TRBJ2-5, with 10 bases identical to TRBD1. V trimming: 5 bases; J trimming: 7 bases; junction bases outside the gene matches: 7. Germline assignment: CDR1 SGHAT and CDR2 FQNNGV. This CDR3 is built from 14 residues. CDR3 sequence (DNA): TGTGCCAGCAGCCCGACAGGGGGCGACGGGACCCAGTACTTC. Its translation: CASSPTGGDGTQYF.

The chain has TRBV5-8 and TRBJ1-5, with a tentative D call TRBD1 (6 bases). Germline assignment: CDR1 SGHTS and CDR2 YDEGEE. The CDR3 totals 16 residues. V lost 4 bases, J lost 2 bases, and 16 bases lay in between. Here the CDR3 reads CASSPRGVIGNQPQHF. For the CDR3, the DNA is TGTGCCAGCAGCCCCAGGGGAGTAATCGGCAATCAGCCCCAGCATTTT.

This clone was observed a few times. V gene TRBV18 combines with J gene TRBJ2-3; the match to TRBD2 covers 10 bases. Germline CDR1 and CDR2: KGHSH and LQKENI. V was clipped by 3 bases and J by 5 bases; unmatched bases: 11. The CDR3 runs to 17 residues. The CDR3 protein is CASSPLASGRAGDTQYF. The DNA of the CDR3 is TGTGCCAGCTCACCCTTGGCGAGCGGGAGGGCCGGAGATACGCAGTATTTT.

V is TRBV5-1 and J is TRBJ2-7; 7 bases fit TRBD2. The CDR3 has 14 residues. CDR1 and CDR2 (germline): SGHRS, YFSETQ. Trimming cost V 2 bases and J 3 bases; bases outside gene matches: 5. CDR3 nucleotide sequence: TGCGCCAGCAGCTTAGGGGCGGGAGACTACGAGCAGTACTTC. Its translation: CASSLGAGDYEQYF.

The gene calls are TRBV9 and TRBJ1-1; D is perhaps TRBD1 (5 bases). The germline V gene encodes CDR1 SGDLS and CDR2 YYNGEE. The CDR3 contains 14 residues. V was cut by 3 bases and J by 4 bases, with 13 bases left in between. CDR3: CASSDPGGGTEAFF. CDR3 DNA: TGTGCCAGCAGCGACCCGGGGGGGGGCACTGAAGCTTTCTTT.

V is TRBV7-9 and J is TRBJ1-6, with unresolved D. The germline CDR1 and CDR2 sequences are SEHNR and FQNEAQ (reference sequence). The V gene lost 0 bases and the J gene lost 8 bases, with 8 bases spanning the gap. The CDR3 totals 14 residues. CDR3 amino acids: CASSLASDHSPLHF. The CDR3 DNA reads as TGTGCCAGCAGCTTAGCCTCCGATCATTCACCCCTCCACTTT.